These 32 T cell receptor beta chains originate from one sample sequenced in a study of spatial heterogeneity in lung cancer. TCRdb passed the 5' RACE reads through MiXCR, listing each CDR3 protein once. The sample contains approximately 66,000 distinct CDR3 sequences, roughly 5.9% of which appear only once. Time point denoted: sample taken at primary tumor resection. The specimen was PBMCs, collected at surgery. These receptors all come from a female donor with early-stage non-small cell lung cancer.

This clonotype was detected only a few times. V gene TRBV6-5 combines with J gene TRBJ1-1, with TRBD1 matching over 8 bases. V trimming: 6 bases; J trimming: 0 bases; junction bases outside the gene matches: 3. There are 14 residues in the CDR3. CDR1 is MNHEY and CDR2 is SVGAGI in the germline V gene. The CDR3 region has the DNA TGTGCCAGCAGACCCAGGGGGCTGAACACTGAAGCTTTCTTT. It is translated as CASRPRGLNTEAFF.

This rearrangement joins TRBV3-1 to TRBJ1-2; 8 nucleotides match TRBD1. Germline assignment: CDR1 LGHDT and CDR2 YNNKEL (reference sequence). The CDR3 length is 17 residues. With V trimmed by 5 bases and J by 6 bases, 17 bases remained unmatched. The CDR3 loop is CASSTGAGGDGRDGYTF. The CDR3 DNA reads as TGTGCCAGCAGCACCGGGGCAGGGGGCGACGGGAGGGATGGCTACACCTTC.

Only a few counts were recorded for this clonotype. The V and J genes are TRBV5-1 and TRBJ2-3, with 9 bases that match TRBD2. The CDR3 runs to 19 residues. The junction had 13 bases not matched to a gene; V was cut back by 0 bases and J by 2 bases. Germline loops: CDR1 SGHRS, CDR2 YFSETQ. CDR3 DNA: TGCGCCAGCAGCTTGGAAGGGCGACTAGCGGTATTTCCCACAGATACGCAGTATTTT. Its translation: CASSLEGRLAVFPTDTQYF.

This clonotype was recorded many times. The junction does not match germline at one end; this may be a read error. The chain uses TRBV7-7 and TRBJ2-3; 10 bases map to TRBD1. Germline assignment: CDR1 SSHAT and CDR2 FNYEAQ (reference sequence). This CDR3 is built from 15 residues. The CDR3 sequence is CASSPGQGITDTQYF. CDR3 nucleotides: TGTGCTAGCAGCCCGGGACAGGGGATCACAGATACGCAGTATTTT.

This clonotype was detected many times. This chain connects TRBV6-5 to TRBJ2-2, with 8 nucleotides matching TRBD1. V lost 4 bases and J lost 5; bases outside the gene matches: 6. Germline V gene data show CDR1 as MNHEY and CDR2 as SVGAGI. The CDR3 covers 15 residues. CDR3 residues: CASSFSGGRTGELFF. The CDR3 bases are TGTGCCAGCAGTTTTTCAGGGGGCCGAACCGGGGAGCTGTTTTTT.

There are many counts of this clonotype. The rearrangement joins TRBV28 to TRBJ2-7; no reliable D call. V lost 3 bases and J 0 bases, leaving 6 bases between the germline ends. The CDR3 length is 13 residues. Germline V lookup: CDR1 MDHEN, CDR2 SYDVKM. This CDR3 is CASSLGSSYEQYV. In DNA form, the CDR3 reads TGTGCCAGCAGTTTGGGCAGCTCCTACGAGCAGTACGTC.

This clonotype was found a few times. The CDR3 region is CASSVGQHTGELFF. For the CDR3, the DNA is TGTGCCAGCAGCGTAGGACAGCACACCGGGGAGCTGTTTTTT. This chain joins TRBV9 and TRBJ2-2, with a tentative D call TRBD1 (5 bases). The germline V and J ends were trimmed by 0 bases and 3 bases, with 6 bases remaining between them. CDR3 size: 14 residues. The germline CDR1 and CDR2 sequences are SGDLS and YYNGEE.

Ten or more counts support this clonotype. V and J are TRBV30 and TRBJ1-2, with 12 bases matching TRBD1. Germline V gives CDR1 GTSNPN, CDR2 SVGIG (reference sequence). Trimming at V came to 4 bases and at J to 6 bases, leaving 12 bases not matched to a gene. This CDR3 contains 16 residues. The CDR3 sequence is CAWTPLGQGAMDGYTF. The CDR3 nucleotides read TGTGCCTGGACCCCACTGGGACAGGGGGCGATGGATGGCTACACCTTC.

This clonotype was seen only a few times. The CDR3: CSASFRERDRGDGGTDTQYF. The CDR3 DNA reads as TGCAGTGCTAGCTTCCGGGAAAGGGACAGGGGGGACGGCGGCACAGATACGCAGTATTTT. The chain joins TRBV20-1 to TRBJ2-3, with 11 bases aligning to TRBD1. Germline V CDR1 and CDR2: DFQATT, SNEGSKA (reference sequence). The ends lost 3 bases at V and 1 base at J; junction bases unmatched: 18. The CDR3 covers 20 residues.

This chain connects TRBV5-1 to TRBJ1-5; the D is unclear. Germline V lookup: CDR1 SGHRS, CDR2 YFSETQ. V lost 4 bases to trimming and J lost 0 bases, with 11 bases between them. The CDR3 runs 15 residues. Written as DNA, the CDR3 is TGCGCCAGCAGCCCGGATTCCTATAGCAATCAGCCCCAGCATTTT. Protein: CASSPDSYSNQPQHF. The whole variable domain, remainder taken from reference TRBV5-1 and TRBJ1-5, is KAGVTQTPRYLIKTRGQQVTLSCSPISGHRSVSWYQQTPGQGLQFLFEYFSETQRNKGNFPGRFSGRQFSNSRSEMNVSTLELGDSALYLCASSPDSYSNQPQHFGDGTRLSIL.

The V call is TRBV7-2, the J call TRBJ1-2; D unclear. The V end lost 3 bases, the J end lost 7 bases, and 9 bases lay between the germline ends. The length of the CDR3 is 12 residues. Germline loops: CDR1 SGHTA, CDR2 FQGNSA. CDR3 in amino acids: CASSLERSGYTF. The CDR3 DNA reads as TGTGCCAGCAGCTTGGAACGTAGTGGCTACACCTTC.

A word on this clonotype: This could be a read error, since a much larger clone is one nucleotide away. The CDR3 does not end in the conserved phenylalanine or tryptophan, so this is likely a read error. CDR3 sequence (DNA): TGTGCCAGCAGCGCGGACACAAACTATGGCTACACCTCC. Protein product: CASSADTNYGYTS. V usage is TRBV2 and J usage is TRBJ1-2, with D perhaps matching TRBD1 (5 bases). The length of the CDR3 is 13 residues. V lost 6 bases and J lost 2, with 10 bases in between. From germline, CDR1 is SNHLY and CDR2 FYNNEI.

This clonotype occurred many times. The chain has TRBV6-5 and TRBJ1-2; TRBD1 matches 7 bases. V trimming: 3 bases; J trimming: 8 bases; junction bases outside the gene matches: 3. The germline gives CDR1 MNHEY, CDR2 SVGAGI. The CDR3 extends over 12 amino acids. In nucleotides, the CDR3 is TGTGCCAGCAGTTATGGGACAGACGGCTACACCTTC. As protein: CASSYGTDGYTF.

There are many counts of this clonotype. The chain combines TRBV27 with TRBJ2-2; 8 positions agree with TRBD1. The trim removed 0 bases at V and 6 bases at J, leaving 6 bases unmatched. Germline values: CDR1 MNHEY, CDR2 SMNVEV (reference sequence). CDR3 size: 16 residues. Here the CDR3 reads CASSLSWTGFPGELFF. In nucleotides, the CDR3 is TGTGCCAGCAGTTTATCCTGGACAGGGTTCCCCGGGGAGCTGTTTTTT.

In this sample, this clonotype turned up a few times. The rearrangement joins TRBV7-2 to TRBJ2-7, with D perhaps TRBD2 (5 bases). Trimming pared 5 bases from V and 6 bases from J, leaving 20 bases between. Germline V CDR1 and CDR2: SGHTA, FQGNSA. The CDR3 sequence is 15 residues long. The CDR3 reads CASSPAGVKRSEQYF. The CDR3 DNA follows: TGTGCCAGCAGCCCCGCCGGGGTAAAGAGATCCGAGCAGTACTTC. Full variable domain (remainder filled in from reference TRBV7-2 and TRBJ2-7): GAGVSQSPSNKVTEKGKDVELRCDPISGHTALYWYRQSLGQGLEFLIYFQGNSAPDKSGLPSDRFSAERTGGSVSTLTIQRTQQEDSAVYLCASSPAGVKRSEQYFGPGTRLTVT.

This clonotype was detected ten times or more. This chain uses TRBV28 with TRBJ1-4; D remains unclear. The CDR3 consists of 16 residues. Germline CDR1 MDHEN, CDR2 SYDVKM. Trimming shortened V by 2 bases and J by 2 bases, and 12 bases separated the two germline ends. CDR3 protein: CASSLPLGPTNEKLFF. The DNA for the CDR3 is TGTGCCAGCAGTTTACCTCTCGGACCGACTAATGAAAAACTGTTTTTT.

This clonotype was seen repeatedly, ten times or more. The chain recombines TRBV11-3 with TRBJ2-6, with D unclear. The CDR3 loop spans 14 amino acids. V was clipped by 8 bases and J by 0 bases, with 8 bases between them. The germline gives CDR1 SGHNT, CDR2 YENEEA. The CDR3 sequence is CASSIVSGANVLTF. CDR3 bases: TGTGCCAGCTCGATCGTCTCTGGGGCCAACGTCCTGACTTTC.

The chain has TRBV12-3 or TRBV12-4 and TRBJ1-5; no definite D call. Trimming took 3 bases from V and 2 from J, leaving 8 bases between them. This CDR3 has 14 residues. CDR3 nucleotide sequence: TGTGCCAGCAGTTTCCTTAGAGGCAATCAGCCCCAGCATTTT. Translating gives CASSFLRGNQPQHF.

This chain links TRBV6-1 with TRBJ2-1; D possibly matches TRBD1 or TRBD2 (5 bases each). Deletions cut 6 bases from V and 6 bases from J, with 9 bases between. Germline CDR1 reads MNHNS; CDR2 reads SASEGT. The CDR3 extends over 12 amino acids. The CDR3 sequence is CASSGAINEQFF. The CDR3 nucleotides read TGTGCCAGCAGCGGGGCTATCAATGAGCAGTTCTTC.

This clonotype was counted many times. The chain couples TRBV7-9 to TRBJ2-3, with 7 positions matching TRBD2. CDR3 length: 13 amino acids. J gave up 11 bases and V 0 bases, and 5 bases lay outside the gene matches. The germline CDR1 and CDR2 sequences are SEHNR and FQNEAQ (reference sequence). CDR3 residues: CASSLAGLVQQYF. CDR3 nucleotides: TGTGCCAGCAGCTTAGCTGGACTAGTCCAGCAGTATTTT.

This clonotype appeared once. The gene calls are TRBV12-3 or TRBV12-4 and TRBJ1-2, with D possibly being TRBD1 (6 bases). CDR3 length equals 13 residues. V was shortened by 3 bases and J by 5 bases, with 10 bases between the two germline ends. CDR3 sequence reads: CASSFQGQYGYTF. The CDR3 DNA sequence: TGTGCCAGCAGTTTCCAGGGGCAATATGGCTACACCTTC.

V and J are TRBV7-2 and TRBJ1-5, with no clear D. The V end was cut by 6 bases, the J end by 4 bases, with 7 bases between. The CDR3 has 12 amino acids. Germline V lookup: CDR1 SGHTA, CDR2 FQGNSA. CDR3 region: CASRRPNQPQHF. The DNA of the CDR3 is TGTGCCAGCAGGCGACCGAATCAGCCCCAGCATTTT.

This clonotype was seen only a few times. This chain connects TRBV6-5 to TRBJ1-4; perhaps TRBD1 as D (5 bases). Trimming removed 4 bases at V and 6 bases at J, with 6 bases between. CDR1 is MNHEY and CDR2 is SVGAGI in the germline V gene. CDR3 length: 12 residues. CDR3 in amino acids: CASSWGDEKLFF. The CDR3 DNA sequence: TGTGCCAGCAGTTGGGGCGATGAAAAACTGTTTTTT.

This clonotype was counted ten times or more. V and J are TRBV4-1 and TRBJ2-4; 8 positions agree with TRBD2. J gave up 0 bases and V 4 bases, and 14 bases lay outside the gene matches. The CDR3 loop spans 19 amino acids. CDR1 MGHRA and CDR2 YSYEKL come from the germline V gene. The CDR3 spells CASSPPAGGFVLAKNIQYF. CDR3 in DNA: TGCGCCAGCAGCCCGCCTGCGGGGGGATTTGTGCTAGCCAAAAACATTCAGTACTTC.

This clonotype came up a few times. Its ends do not fully match the called genes, so a read error is possible. In DNA, the CDR3 is TGTGCCACCAGCTTGGCCGGGGGGGCAGGCAATGAGCAGTTCTTC. It encodes CATSLAGGAGNEQFF. The gene calls are TRBV5-4 and TRBJ2-1; TRBD2 aligns across 8 bases. The CDR3 consists of 15 residues. Per the germline V gene, CDR1 is SGHNT and CDR2 is YYREEE (reference sequence).

This clonotype came up many times. The gene calls are TRBV6-2 or TRBV6-3 and TRBJ2-3; 12 nucleotides line up with TRBD2. Trimming took 0 bases from V and 2 from J; bases not matched to a gene: 3. There are 17 residues in the CDR3. In germline, CDR1 is MNHEY, CDR2 SVGEGT. This chain's CDR3 is CASSYSTSGSVTDTQYF. CDR3 coding DNA: TGTGCCAGCAGTTACTCGACTAGCGGGAGTGTCACAGATACGCAGTATTTT.

This clonotype has more than one count but fewer than ten. This chain joins TRBV7-6 and TRBJ1-5; no reliable D call. V shed 4 bases and J shed 2 bases, with 12 bases lying between them. The CDR3 has 15 residues. The germline gives CDR1 SGHVS, CDR2 FNYEAQ. CDR3 sequence (DNA): TGTGCCAGCAGCTCCCAAGGTCGGGGCAATCAGCCCCAGCATTTT. Encoded protein: CASSSQGRGNQPQHF.

Ten or more counts support this clonotype. The gene calls are TRBV7-8 and TRBJ1-5, with 7 nucleotides matching TRBD1. V lost 5 bases and J lost 1; bases outside the gene matches: 11. The CDR3 runs to 17 residues. CDR1 and CDR2 (germline): SGHVS, FQNEAQ. CDR3 sequence (DNA): TGTGCCAGCAGCGCAAATTACGGGACAGCCAGCAATCAGCCCCAGCATTTT. This gives the protein CASSANYGTASNQPQHF. Filled out from reference TRBV7-8 and TRBJ1-5, the complete variable domain reads GAGVSQSPRYKVAKRGQDVALRCDPISGHVSLFWYQQALGQGPEFLTYFQNEAQLDKSGLPSDRFFAERPEGSVSTLKIQRTQQEDSAVYLCASSANYGTASNQPQHFGDGTRLSIL.

This clonotype was detected many times. The J gene is TRBJ2-1, the V gene TRBV6-5, with 12 bases identical to TRBD2. Germline CDR1 MNHEY, CDR2 SVGAGI. CDR3 length: 13 residues. Germline trimming cut 11 bases from V and 9 bases from J; bases unmatched to any gene: 8. The CDR3 DNA is TGTGCCGTCCGACTAGCGGGGGAACGTGAGCAGTTCTTC. As protein: CAVRLAGEREQFF.

This rearrangement joins TRBV20-1 to TRBJ2-7; 7 positions agree with TRBD2. CDR1 DFQATT and CDR2 SNEGSKA come from the germline V gene (reference sequence). This CDR3 contains 16 residues. With V trimmed by 0 bases and J by 2 bases, 10 bases remained unmatched. The CDR3 sequence: CSARDVGEGTAYEQYF. CDR3 in DNA: TGCAGTGCTAGAGATGTGGGGGAGGGCACCGCCTACGAGCAGTACTTC.

This clonotype was observed a handful of times. This sequence joins TRBV18 and TRBJ2-7; D is unclear. V lost 4 bases and J lost 4, with 14 bases in between. In germline, CDR1 is KGHSH, CDR2 LQKENI. The CDR3 totals 14 residues. The CDR3 DNA reads TGTGCCAGCTCACAAAACTCATCGCGGTACGAGCAGTACTTC. Its translation: CASSQNSSRYEQYF. The full variable domain, in which reference TRBV18 and TRBJ2-7 provide the parts outside the CDR3, is NAGVMQNPRHLVRRRGQEARLRCSPMKGHSHVYWYRQLPEEGLKFMVYLQKENIIDESGMPKERFSAEFPKEGPSILRIQQVVRGDSAAYFCASSQNSSRYEQYFGPGTRLTVT.

Remarks on this clonotype: As the CDR3 is not closed by the conserved phenylalanine or tryptophan, this likely results from a read error. The chain couples TRBV2 to TRBJ2-3; TRBD1 aligns across 7 bases. This CDR3 contains 13 residues. Trimming cost V 8 bases and J 4 bases; bases outside gene matches: 6. From germline, CDR1 is SNHLY and CDR2 FYNNEI. The CDR3 DNA follows: TGTGCCAGCGGCCGACAGGGACCAGATACGCAGTATTCT. Its protein is CASGRQGPDTQYS.